These 16 T cell receptor beta chains were sequenced from one sample in a study of CD8 T cells in ankylosing spondylitis. Findings of the study overall: A TCR beta motif made of several highly homologous variants seemed typical of ankylosing spondylitis blood.

Antigens of these TCRs are unknown. TCRdb passed the 5' RACE reads through MiXCR, listing each CDR3 protein once. In the table there are fewer than 750,000 distinct CDR3 sequences, 19% of which are singletons. The source material was blood, either unsorted or a sorted T cell fraction (not recorded which). The origin of the receptors is a male donor with ankylosing spondylitis.

This clonotype came up many times. The gene calls are TRBV5-1 and TRBJ1-6; D gene unclear. Germline V gene lookup returns CDR1 SGHRS and CDR2 YFSETQ. V gave up 2 bases and J gave up 8 bases, with 8 bases separating them. The CDR3 contains 13 residues. The CDR3 reads CASSFDLDSPLHF. In DNA, the CDR3 is TGCGCCAGCAGCTTCGATTTAGATTCACCCCTCCACTTT.

The chain uses TRBV10-2 and TRBJ2-1, with TRBD2 identical over 10 bases. The CDR3 spans 14 residues. Germline CDR1 WSHSY, CDR2 SAAADI. Trimming removed 3 bases from V and 11 bases from J; junction bases left unmatched: 7. The CDR3 is CASSDPAGGLKQFF. The DNA for the CDR3 is TGCGCCAGCAGTGACCCAGCGGGGGGGCTTAAGCAGTTCTTC.

The chain uses TRBV28 and TRBJ2-3; possibly TRBD2 for D (5 bases). The CDR3 consists of 13 residues. V was pared by 6 bases and J by 5 bases, with 12 bases between. Germline V gene sequence: CDR1 MDHEN, CDR2 SYDVKM. The CDR3 DNA reads TGTGCCAGCAGGGGCGCCGGGATAGATACGCAGTATTTT. Its translation is CASRGAGIDTQYF.

This clonotype was counted between two and nine times. This chain links TRBV3-1 with TRBJ2-1, with D perhaps TRBD1 (5 bases). The germline gives CDR1 LGHDT, CDR2 YNNKEL (reference sequence). The length of the CDR3 is 12 residues. V gave up 0 bases and J gave up 15 bases, with 12 bases separating them. The CDR3 DNA reads TGTGCCAGCAGCCAAGAAAGGGGCCCGTCGTTCTTC. Translation: CASSQERGPSFF.

The table lists this clonotype with a few counts. The rearrangement uses TRBV28 and TRBJ2-3; TRBD1 might be the D (6 bases). Trimming removed 7 bases from V and 2 bases from J, with 16 bases in between. This CDR3 contains 15 residues. Germline assignment: CDR1 MDHEN and CDR2 SYDVKM. The CDR3 DNA reads TGTGCCAGCACCGCAGGGGCAATTTCCACAGATACGCAGTATTTT. Its protein is CASTAGAISTDTQYF.

This clonotype was seen repeatedly, ten times or more. J is TRBJ2-7 and V is TRBV2; D remains unclear. The CDR3 consists of 15 residues. Deletions cut 4 bases from V and 0 bases from J, with 13 bases between. Looked up from germline, CDR1 is SNHLY and CDR2 is FYNNEI. The CDR3 protein is CASSAGYLSSYEQYF. CDR3 DNA: TGTGCCAGCAGTGCGGGTTATCTGAGCTCCTACGAGCAGTACTTC.

This clonotype showed up just a few times. The chain is built from TRBV7-9 and TRBJ2-7; 10 bases are a match to TRBD2. Germline CDR1 SEHNR, CDR2 FQNEAQ (reference sequence). The length of the CDR3 is 16 residues. The junction had 8 bases not matched to a gene; V was cut back by 1 base and J by 5 bases. The CDR3 bases are TGTGCCAGCAGCTTAGGCAGCGGGAGGGCCCGGGACGAGCAGTACTTC. This translates into CASSLGSGRARDEQYF.

V usage is TRBV25-1 and J usage is TRBJ1-1, with 8 bases lining up with TRBD1. Germline V gives CDR1 MGHDK, CDR2 SYGVNS. This CDR3 comprises 14 residues. V gave up 8 bases and J gave up 3 bases; unmatched junction bases: 8. CDR3 sequence: CASHRQGWHTEAFF. The CDR3 nucleotides are TGTGCCAGCCACCGACAGGGGTGGCACACTGAAGCTTTCTTT.

The table lists this clonotype with a few counts. J is TRBJ2-4 and V is TRBV3-1, with D perhaps TRBD1 (6 bases). In germline, CDR1 is LGHDT, CDR2 YNNKEL (reference sequence). The CDR3 sequence is 15 residues long. V was clipped by 3 bases and J by 7 bases, with 16 bases between them. In DNA, the CDR3 is TGTGCCAGCAGCCAGGACCAAAACAGGGCGAACATTCAGTACTTC. It translates to CASSQDQNRANIQYF.

This clonotype was counted only a few times. CDR3: CASSAGGWTEAFF. CDR3 coding DNA: TGCGCCAGCAGTGCGGGGGGGTGGACTGAAGCTTTCTTT. This chain uses TRBV5-1 with TRBJ1-1; D may be TRBD1 (5 bases). V dropped 5 bases and J dropped 5 bases, with 13 bases sitting between them. Germline CDR1 reads SGHRS; CDR2 reads YFSETQ. CDR3 length: 13 residues.

The chain has TRBV20-1 and TRBJ1-5; the D gene is possibly TRBD1 (5 bases). The CDR3 has 13 residues. In germline, CDR1 is DFQATT, CDR2 SNEGSKA (reference sequence). The V end lost 6 bases, the J end lost 6 bases, and 15 bases lay between the germline ends. DNA for the CDR3: TGCAGTGCAGCTGACAGAGGTAGTCAGCCCCAGCATTTT. Its translation is CSAADRGSQPQHF.

The table lists this clonotype with a few counts. The chain couples TRBV6-2 or TRBV6-3 to TRBJ1-2; 7 nucleotides line up with TRBD1. This CDR3 has 13 amino acids. The V segment lost 2 bases and the J segment 7 bases; nucleotides outside the gene matches: 4. Per germline, CDR1 MNHEY and CDR2 SVGEGT. Here the CDR3 DNA reads TGTGCCAGCAGTTACGGACAGGTCGGTGGCTACACCTTC. Encoded protein: CASSYGQVGGYTF.

This clonotype was seen a few times. The V call is TRBV6-5, the J call TRBJ1-6; 9 bases match TRBD1. Unmatched junction bases numbered 2, after V lost 2 bases and J lost 6 bases. Germline assignment: CDR1 MNHEY and CDR2 SVGAGI. This CDR3 region has 15 residues. The CDR3 spells CASSYRDRANSPLHF. In DNA form, the CDR3 reads TGTGCCAGCAGTTACAGGGACAGGGCTAATTCACCCCTCCACTTT.

This clonotype showed up just a few times. The chain has TRBV11-1 and TRBJ2-3; 14 bases align to TRBD2. J gave up 3 bases and V 0 bases, and 5 bases lay outside the gene matches. CDR3 length: 18 amino acids. Germline values: CDR1 SGHAT, CDR2 FQDESV (reference sequence). The CDR3 nucleotides read TGTGCCAGCAGCTTAGCGGGACTAGCGGGAGCGGCGACAGATACGCAGTATTTT. This codes for CASSLAGLAGAATDTQYF.

This clonotype was counted a few times. The J gene is TRBJ1-2, the V gene TRBV29-1; 8 positions agree with TRBD1. The V gene end was trimmed by 0 bases and the J gene end by 4 bases; junction bases not matched to a gene: 4. Germline CDR1 reads SQVTM; CDR2 reads ANQGSEA. The CDR3 loop spans 14 amino acids. The CDR3 here is CSVEDEDRAYGYTF. In nucleotides, the CDR3 is TGCAGCGTTGAAGATGAGGACAGGGCCTATGGCTACACCTTC.

This chain uses TRBV24-1 with TRBJ2-7, with D possibly being TRBD1 (6 bases). V lost 2 bases, J lost 3 bases, and 13 bases lay in between. Germline CDR1 KGHDR, CDR2 SFDVKD. The CDR3 consists of 15 residues. CDR3 sequence (DNA): TGTGCCACCAGTGATTCCCGGGACATAGACTACGAGCAGTACTTC. It specifies CATSDSRDIDYEQYF.